The rows below give T cell receptor beta chains drawn from one sample of a study of early T cells in non-severe SARS-CoV-2 infection. MiXCR, applied by TCRdb to the 5' RACE reads, yields one record per CDR3 protein. The sample lists some 82,000 distinct CDR3 sequences; roughly an eighth were seen once. The source material was whole blood. These receptor sequences come from an adult who was a healthcare worker with PCR-confirmed SARS-CoV-2 infection or an uninfected control (not recorded which). Each CDR3 is given with its conserved first and last residue. A D gene is named only where the DNA matches it firmly. Clone size is not always given. Where it is, it says once, few, many or a class for expanded clones.

V gene: TRBV6-5
D gene: .
CDR3 length: 14
clone size: .
J gene: TRBJ1-4
CDR3 protein: CASSFTTTNEKLFF
CDR3 DNA: TGTGCCAGCAGTTTCACAACAACTAATGAAAAACTGTTTTTT

V gene: TRBV19
D gene: .
CDR3 length: 13
clone size: .
J gene: TRBJ2-7
CDR3 protein: CASSLTVQYEQYF
CDR3 DNA: TGTGCCAGTAGTCTAACGGTGCAATACGAGCAGTACTTC

V gene: TRBV7-9
D gene: .
CDR3 length: 15
clone size: many
J gene: TRBJ1-5
CDR3 protein: CATQDSTVANQPQHF
CDR3 DNA: TGTGCCACCCAAGACAGTACGGTTGCCAATCAGCCCCAGCATTTT

V gene: TRBV6-6
D gene: TRBD2
CDR3 length: 16
clone size: many
J gene: TRBJ2-3
CDR3 protein: CASSRGIAGVADTQYF
CDR3 DNA: TGTGCCAGCAGCCGCGGGATAGCGGGAGTAGCAGATACGCAGTATTTT

V gene: TRBV12-3/TRBV12-4
D gene: .
CDR3 length: 15
clone size: few
J gene: TRBJ2-7
CDR3 protein: CASSSPTGVSYEQYF
CDR3 DNA: TGTGCCAGCAGTTCGCCCACCGGTGTCTCCTACGAGCAGTACTTC

V gene: TRBV12-3/TRBV12-4
D gene: TRBD1
CDR3 length: 12
clone size: few
J gene: TRBJ2-5
CDR3 protein: CASSRQGETQYF
CDR3 DNA: TGTGCCAGCAGCCGACAGGGAGAGACCCAGTACTTC

V gene: TRBV3-2
D gene: .
CDR3 length: 15
clone size: .
J gene: TRBJ2-7
CDR3 protein: CASSQDPTGTYEQYF
CDR3 DNA: TGTGCCAGCAGCCAAGACCCTACAGGGACGTACGAGCAGTACTTC

V gene: TRBV12-3/TRBV12-4
D gene: .
CDR3 length: 14
clone size: many
J gene: TRBJ1-6
CDR3 protein: CASSPLAQNSPLHF
CDR3 DNA: TGTGCCAGCAGTCCGTTGGCTCAGAATTCACCCCTCCACTTT

V gene: TRBV5-1
D gene: .
CDR3 length: 13
clone size: few
J gene: TRBJ1-1
CDR3 protein: CASSPFGNTEAFF
CDR3 DNA: TGCGCCAGCTCCCCTTTTGGAAACACTGAAGCTTTCTTT

V gene: TRBV19
D gene: .
CDR3 length: 16
clone size: many
J gene: TRBJ1-5
CDR3 protein: CASSKVWSLSNQPQHF
CDR3 DNA: TGTGCCAGTAGTAAGGTGTGGTCCCTTAGCAATCAGCCCCAGCATTTT

V gene: TRBV5-4
D gene: TRBD1
CDR3 length: 15
clone size: .
J gene: TRBJ2-4
CDR3 protein: CASSLEQGRGNIQYF
CDR3 DNA: TGTGCCAGCAGCTTGGAACAGGGGAGAGGGAACATTCAGTACTTC

V gene: TRBV29-1
D gene: .
CDR3 length: 13
clone size: once
J gene: TRBJ1-1
CDR3 protein: CSVANPGHTEAFF
CDR3 DNA: TGCAGCGTTGCCAACCCGGGGCACACTGAAGCTTTCTTT

V gene: TRBV27
D gene: TRBD2
CDR3 length: 15
clone size: .
J gene: TRBJ2-7
CDR3 protein: CASSLSIAGGGEQYF
CDR3 DNA: TGTGCCAGCAGTTTATCGATAGCGGGGGGAGGCGAGCAGTACTTC

V gene: TRBV2
D gene: TRBD2
CDR3 length: 15
clone size: medium-sized
J gene: TRBJ2-1
CDR3 protein: CASSREAHSYNEQFF
CDR3 DNA: TGTGCCAGCAGTCGGGAGGCCCACTCCTACAATGAGCAGTTCTTC

V gene: TRBV2
D gene: .
CDR3 length: 13
clone size: few
J gene: TRBJ1-1
CDR3 protein: CASSEQSVLAAFF
CDR3 DNA: TGTGCCAGCAGTGAGCAGAGTGTGTTAGCAGCTTTCTTT

V gene: TRBV7-8
D gene: .
CDR3 length: 15
clone size: many
J gene: TRBJ2-7
CDR3 protein: CASSLDRQKMDEQYF
CDR3 DNA: TGTGCCAGCAGCTTAGATAGACAGAAGATGGACGAGCAGTACTTC

V gene: TRBV20-1
D gene: TRBD1
CDR3 length: 16
clone size: few
J gene: TRBJ1-2
CDR3 protein: CSARDRQGARRYGYTF
CDR3 DNA: TGCAGTGCTAGAGATCGCCAGGGGGCGAGGCGCTATGGCTACACCTTC

V gene: TRBV12-3/TRBV12-4
D gene: TRBD1
CDR3 length: 14
clone size: .
J gene: TRBJ2-7
CDR3 protein: CASSSGQGLNEQYF
CDR3 DNA: TGTGCCAGCAGTTCCGGACAGGGGTTGAACGAGCAGTACTTC

V gene: TRBV28
D gene: .
CDR3 length: 13
clone size: few
J gene: TRBJ2-7
CDR3 protein: CAASGAGLWVQYF
CDR3 DNA: TGTGCCGCATCGGGAGCTGGGCTCTGGGTGCAGTACTTC

V gene: TRBV29-1
D gene: .
CDR3 length: 15
clone size: .
J gene: TRBJ2-5
CDR3 protein: CSVGRLWGPQETQYF
CDR3 DNA: TGCAGCGTTGGACGTTTATGGGGGCCCCAAGAGACCCAGTACTTC

V gene: TRBV10-1
D gene: TRBD1
CDR3 length: 14
clone size: many
J gene: TRBJ1-1
CDR3 protein: CASSGGQWPTEAFF
CDR3 DNA: TGCGCCAGCAGTGGGGGACAGTGGCCTACTGAAGCTTTCTTT

V gene: TRBV28
D gene: TRBD2
CDR3 length: 13
clone size: many
J gene: TRBJ2-5
CDR3 protein: CASMREGTKTQYF
CDR3 DNA: TGTGCCAGCATGAGGGAGGGCACGAAGACCCAGTACTTC

V gene: TRBV12-5
D gene: .
CDR3 length: 15
clone size: many
J gene: TRBJ2-7
CDR3 protein: CASGLEAGSPYEQYF
CDR3 DNA: TGTGCTAGTGGTTTGGAGGCAGGGAGCCCTTACGAGCAGTACTTC

V gene: TRBV7-3
D gene: TRBD2
CDR3 length: 17
clone size: many
J gene: TRBJ2-2
CDR3 protein: CASSPAGASGRAGELFF
CDR3 DNA: TGTGCCAGCAGCCCCGCGGGGGCTAGCGGGAGGGCTGGAGAGCTGTTTTTT

V gene: TRBV24-1
D gene: .
CDR3 length: 15
clone size: .
J gene: TRBJ2-7
CDR3 protein: CATRTGDGPSYEQYF
CDR3 DNA: TGTGCCACCAGGACGGGGGACGGCCCCTCCTACGAGCAGTACTTC

V gene: TRBV21-1
D gene: .
CDR3 length: 14
clone size: many
J gene: TRBJ2-1
CDR3 protein: CASSKEVRSNEQFF
CDR3 DNA: TGTGCCAGCAGCAAAGAAGTCAGGTCGAATGAGCAGTTCTTC

V gene: TRBV11-3
D gene: TRBD2
CDR3 length: 16
clone size: many
J gene: TRBJ2-1
CDR3 protein: CASSLVVAGGRYEQFF
CDR3 DNA: TGTGCCAGCAGCTTAGTCGTAGCGGGAGGCCGGTATGAGCAGTTCTTC

V gene: TRBV5-1
D gene: .
CDR3 length: 15
clone size: many
J gene: TRBJ1-6
CDR3 protein: CASSSGASSNSPLHF
CDR3 DNA: TGCGCCAGCAGCTCTGGGGCTTCTAGTAATTCACCCCTCCACTTT

V gene: TRBV30
D gene: .
CDR3 length: 11
clone size: many
J gene: TRBJ2-7
CDR3 protein: CAWSRFSEQYF
CDR3 DNA: TGTGCCTGGAGCAGGTTTAGCGAGCAGTACTTC

V gene: TRBV12-3/TRBV12-4
D gene: .
CDR3 length: 11
clone size: many
J gene: TRBJ2-5
CDR3 protein: CASSFQETQYF
CDR3 DNA: TGTGCCAGCAGTTTCCAAGAGACCCAGTACTTC

V gene: TRBV29-1
D gene: .
CDR3 length: 13
clone size: many
J gene: TRBJ1-1
CDR3 protein: CSVGVGRNTEAFF
CDR3 DNA: TGCAGCGTTGGGGTTGGGAGAAACACTGAAGCTTTCTTT

V gene: TRBV10-3
D gene: .
CDR3 length: 16
clone size: many
J gene: TRBJ2-5
CDR3 protein: CAIRLGQGGIQETQYF
CDR3 DNA: TGTGCCATCAGACTTGGACAGGGAGGGATCCAAGAGACCCAGTACTTC

V gene: TRBV4-1
D gene: .
CDR3 length: 12
clone size: many
J gene: TRBJ2-3
CDR3 protein: CASSHSGDTQYF
CDR3 DNA: TGCGCCAGCAGCCATTCGGGGGATACGCAGTATTTT

V gene: TRBV11-2
D gene: .
CDR3 length: 13
clone size: many
J gene: TRBJ2-3
CDR3 protein: CASSLRSSDTQYF
CDR3 DNA: TGTGCCAGCAGCTTAAGATCTTCAGATACGCAGTATTTT

V gene: TRBV3-1
D gene: TRBD1
CDR3 length: 16
clone size: many
J gene: TRBJ2-1
CDR3 protein: CASSPTVGTGENEQFF
CDR3 DNA: TGTGCCAGCAGCCCTACCGTAGGGACAGGGGAGAATGAGCAGTTCTTC

V gene: TRBV29-1
D gene: TRBD1
CDR3 length: 13
clone size: .
J gene: TRBJ2-7
CDR3 protein: CSVPGQGSYEQYF
CDR3 DNA: TGCAGCGTTCCGGGACAGGGGTCCTACGAGCAGTACTTC

V gene: TRBV28
D gene: .
CDR3 length: 14
clone size: .
J gene: TRBJ1-6
CDR3 protein: CASRFRGENSPLHF
CDR3 DNA: TGTGCCAGCAGATTTAGGGGGGAAAATTCACCCCTCCACTTT

V gene: TRBV30
D gene: .
CDR3 length: 14
clone size: .
J gene: TRBJ2-2
CDR3 protein: CAWSRGFNTGELFF
CDR3 DNA: TGTGCCTGGAGTAGGGGCTTCAACACCGGGGAGCTGTTTTTT

V gene: TRBV20-1
D gene: .
CDR3 length: 13
clone size: many
J gene: TRBJ2-1
CDR3 protein: CSANGNANNEQFF
CDR3 DNA: TGCAGTGCTAACGGTAACGCCAACAATGAGCAGTTCTTC

V gene: TRBV10-3
D gene: TRBD1
CDR3 length: 16
clone size: few
J gene: TRBJ1-1
CDR3 protein: CAITRTGGEGITEAFF
CDR3 DNA: TGTGCCATCACCCGGACAGGGGGCGAAGGAATAACTGAAGCTTTCTTT

V gene: TRBV11-3
D gene: .
CDR3 length: 16
clone size: many
J gene: TRBJ2-1
CDR3 protein: CASRFSRASSYNEQFF
CDR3 DNA: TGTGCCAGCAGGTTCTCCAGGGCCTCATCCTACAATGAGCAGTTCTTC